What follows are 9 T cell receptor beta chains derived from one specimen sequenced in a study of blood T cell repertoires in COVID-19. Sequencing was performed with immunoSEQ multiplex PCR; in TCRdb, only in-frame clones are kept and a portion is missing. The data contain 15,000 to 20,000 clones, about 90% of them singletons. Source material: peripheral blood. Source of these receptors: a man aged 50-60 years with active COVID-19.

This chain connects TRBV7-2 to TRBJ2-3; D is undetermined. Germline V gives CDR1 SGHTA, CDR2 FQGNSA. The CDR3 loop spans 12 amino acids. V shed 2 bases and J shed 6 bases, with 6 bases lying between them. The CDR3 DNA reads TGTGCCAGCAGCTTAATCAGGGATACGCAGTATTTT. Translation gives CASSLIRDTQYF.

The genes are TRBV20-1 and TRBJ1-1; 8 bases map to TRBD1. The V segment lost 6 bases and the J segment 6 bases; nucleotides outside the gene matches: 3. Germline lookup yields CDR1 DFQATT and CDR2 SNEGSKA (reference sequence). The CDR3 loop spans 11 amino acids. CDR3 residues: CSATRGPEAFF. The CDR3 bases are TGCAGTGCGACCAGGGGGCCTGAAGCTTTCTTT.

This clone has just a few counts. The chain is built from TRBV4-3 and TRBJ1-2, with D possibly TRBD1 on 5 matching bases. Germline-derived CDR1 and CDR2 are LGHNA and YSLEER. This CDR3 region has 14 residues. V was cut by 0 bases and J by 8 bases, with 13 bases left in between. CDR3 residues: CASSQEFQGRGYTF. The CDR3, as DNA: TGCGCCAGCAGCCAAGAGTTTCAGGGAAGAGGCTACACCTTC.

The V and J genes are TRBV5-1 and TRBJ2-3; TRBD2 matches at 10 bases. Germline CDR1 and CDR2: SGHRS and YFSETQ. The CDR3 consists of 15 residues. The V gene end was trimmed by 0 bases and the J gene end by 7 bases; junction bases not matched to a gene: 5. The CDR3, as DNA: TGCGCCAGCAGCTTGGTAGCGGGAGGAATGAATACGCAGTATTTT. This encodes CASSLVAGGMNTQYF.

This sequence joins TRBV2 and TRBJ1-3; D remains ambiguous. CDR1 and CDR2 from the germline V gene are SNHLY and FYNNEI. The ends were cut back, 2 bases at V and 0 bases at J, with 8 bases in the middle. The CDR3 spans 15 residues. DNA for the CDR3: TGTGCCAGCAGTGAACAGGTTGTCTCTGGAAACACCATATATTTT. It codes for CASSEQVVSGNTIYF.

The chain employs TRBV2 and TRBJ2-3; no firm D call. Germline assignment: CDR1 SNHLY and CDR2 FYNNEI. The CDR3 is 14 amino acids. V was pared by 7 bases and J by 1 base, with 12 bases between. CDR3 sequence: CASILDSRTDTQYF. As DNA, the CDR3 is TGTGCCAGCATTTTAGACTCCCGCACAGATACGCAGTATTTT. Drawing the rest from reference TRBV2 and TRBJ2-3, the complete variable domain is EPEVTQTPSHQVTQMGQEVILRCVPISNHLYFYWYRQILGQKVEFLVSFYNNEISEKSEIFDDQFSVERPDGSNFTLKIRSTKLEDSAMYFCASILDSRTDTQYFGPGTRLTVL.

The V gene is TRBV10-3, the J gene TRBJ2-3; 11 bases agree with TRBD2. This CDR3 is 15 amino acids long. V lost 8 bases to trimming and J lost 5 bases; unmatched junction nucleotides: 9. Germline V gene lookup returns CDR1 ENHRY and CDR2 SYGVKD. CDR3 sequence: CAIWKSGTSGDTQYF. The DNA of the CDR3 is TGTGCCATCTGGAAATCCGGGACTAGCGGAGATACGCAGTATTTT.

This clone was detected once. The DNA of the CDR3 is TGTGCCAGCAGTTCTCCCTCAACAACAGATACGCAGTATTTT. Translation: CASSSPSTTDTQYF. The V gene is TRBV27, the J gene TRBJ2-3; D not resolved. This CDR3 is 14 amino acids long. Germline V gene sequence: CDR1 MNHEY, CDR2 SMNVEV (reference sequence). V lost 4 bases and J 3 bases, leaving 11 bases between the germline ends.

The V and J genes are TRBV5-4 and TRBJ1-3; 7 nucleotides line up with TRBD1. J gave up 0 bases and V 1 base, and 13 bases lay outside the gene matches. The CDR3 contains 19 residues. Germline V lookup: CDR1 SGHNT, CDR2 YYREEE (reference sequence). CDR3 sequence: CASSLSVGGAGGSGNTIYF. The CDR3 DNA is TGTGCCAGCAGCTTGTCGGTAGGGGGCGCAGGGGGCTCTGGAAACACCATATATTTT.